This T cell receptor (beta chain) was recorded in a study of blood T cell repertoires in COVID-19. Libraries were prepared by immunoSEQ multiplex PCR; TCRdb keeps only in-frame clonotypes and omits some of them. Of over 120,000 clones in the sample, 79% are singletons; the top ten hold approximately 5.2%. The CDR3 contains 14 residues. Germline lookup yields CDR1 MNHNY and CDR2 SVGAGI (reference sequence). V lost 5 bases to trimming and J lost 3 bases; unmatched junction nucleotides: 4. This chain joins TRBV6-6 and TRBJ1-1; TRBD1 matches 9 bases. The receptor's source is a woman aged 70-85 years with COVID-19, enrolled during active disease. Sequenced: peripheral blood. The CDR3 DNA is TGTGCCAGCAGTACGCGGACAGGGGACACTGAAGCTTTCTTT. This codes for CASSTRTGDTEAFF.